The 5 T cell receptor beta chains below come from one sample, sequenced in a study of CD8+CD57+ T cells in acquired aplastic anemia. Genomic DNA was employed as the template in profiling TCR beta VDJ and CDR3. TCRdb reprocessed the reads with MiXCR, giving one entry per CDR3 protein. The sample lists 200,000 to 250,000 distinct CDR3 sequences, roughly two thirds occurring once. By flow cytometry, patients selected for sequencing had shown an expansion of CD8+CD57+ cells. The specimen was sorted CD4+, CD8+, or CD8+CD57+ T cells (not recorded which) from PBMCs. The receptor source for this set is a human donor with aplastic anemia.

V gene TRBV9 combines with J gene TRBJ1-2, with 8 bases lining up with TRBD1. The ends lost 4 bases at V and 8 bases at J; junction bases unmatched: 10. Germline V gene lookup returns CDR1 SGDLS and CDR2 YYNGEE. This CDR3 comprises 14 residues. The CDR3 protein is CASSPSGQGDGYTF. The CDR3 nucleotides are TGTGCCAGCAGCCCAAGTGGACAGGGTGACGGCTACACCTTC.

The rearrangement joins TRBV15 to TRBJ1-1; 7 bases map to TRBD1. Germline CDR1 LNHNV, CDR2 YYDKDF (reference sequence). V lost 4 bases, J lost 10 bases, and 12 bases stayed unmatched. The CDR3 length is 14 residues. CDR3 coding DNA: TGTGCCACCAGCACCCGTACAGGGGACGCGGGAGCTTTCTTT. It yields the protein CATSTRTGDAGAFF.

This chain uses TRBV5-1 with TRBJ2-1, with 7 bases lining up with TRBD1. The CDR3 consists of 17 residues. CDR1 and CDR2 from the germline V gene are SGHRS and YFSETQ. J gave up 7 bases and V 0 bases, and 13 bases lay outside the gene matches. CDR3 in DNA: TGCGCCAGCAGCTTGGTGTCCGGTACAGGGGTCGGGAATGAGCAGTTCTTC. Translated, it gives CASSLVSGTGVGNEQFF.

The V gene is TRBV2, the J gene TRBJ2-3; TRBD1 matches at 8 bases. Gene TRBJ2-5 matches the end of the DNA better, so the J call may be wrong. Germline V gene data show CDR1 as SNHLY and CDR2 as FYNNEI. The CDR3 spans 15 residues. The CDR3 DNA follows: TGTGCCAGCAGCCGCTGGACAGGGAGTGAGGAGACCCAGTACTTC. It translates to CASSRWTGSEETQYF.

The sample holds many counts of this clonotype. This rearrangement joins TRBV7-3 to TRBJ2-5; no reliable D call. This CDR3 has 13 residues. Trimming removed 4 bases at V and 4 bases at J, with 10 bases between. Germline values: CDR1 SGHTA, CDR2 FQGTGA. The CDR3 region is CASSSGPGETQYF. The CDR3 DNA reads as TGTGCCAGCAGCTCCGGGCCTGGAGAGACCCAGTACTTC. The complete variable domain, with remaining parts taken from reference TRBV7-3 and TRBJ2-5, reads GAGVSQTPSNKVTEKGKYVELRCDPISGHTALYWYRQSLGQGPEFLIYFQGTGAADDSGLPNDRFFAVRPEGSVSTLKIQRTERGDSAVYLCASSSGPGETQYFGPGTRLLVL.